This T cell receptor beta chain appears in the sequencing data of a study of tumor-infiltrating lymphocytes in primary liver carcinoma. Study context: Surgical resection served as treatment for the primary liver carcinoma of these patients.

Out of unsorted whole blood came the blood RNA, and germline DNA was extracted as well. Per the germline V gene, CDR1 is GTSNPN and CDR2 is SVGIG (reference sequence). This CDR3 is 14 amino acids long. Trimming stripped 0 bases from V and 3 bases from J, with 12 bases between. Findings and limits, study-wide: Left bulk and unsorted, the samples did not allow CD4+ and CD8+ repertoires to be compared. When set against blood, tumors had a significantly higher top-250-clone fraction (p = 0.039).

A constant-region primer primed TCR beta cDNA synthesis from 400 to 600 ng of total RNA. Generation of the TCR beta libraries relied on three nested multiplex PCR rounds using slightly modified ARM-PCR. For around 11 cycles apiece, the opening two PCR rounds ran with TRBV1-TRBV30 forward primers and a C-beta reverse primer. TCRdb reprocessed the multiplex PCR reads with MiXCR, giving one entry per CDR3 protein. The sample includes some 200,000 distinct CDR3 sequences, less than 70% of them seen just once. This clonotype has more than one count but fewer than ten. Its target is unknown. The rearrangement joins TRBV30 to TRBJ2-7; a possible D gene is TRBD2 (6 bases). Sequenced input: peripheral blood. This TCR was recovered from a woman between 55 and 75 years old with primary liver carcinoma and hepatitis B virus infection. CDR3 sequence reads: CAWSVSGDRYEQYF. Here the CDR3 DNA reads TGTGCCTGGAGTGTTTCGGGGGACCGCTACGAGCAGTACTTC.